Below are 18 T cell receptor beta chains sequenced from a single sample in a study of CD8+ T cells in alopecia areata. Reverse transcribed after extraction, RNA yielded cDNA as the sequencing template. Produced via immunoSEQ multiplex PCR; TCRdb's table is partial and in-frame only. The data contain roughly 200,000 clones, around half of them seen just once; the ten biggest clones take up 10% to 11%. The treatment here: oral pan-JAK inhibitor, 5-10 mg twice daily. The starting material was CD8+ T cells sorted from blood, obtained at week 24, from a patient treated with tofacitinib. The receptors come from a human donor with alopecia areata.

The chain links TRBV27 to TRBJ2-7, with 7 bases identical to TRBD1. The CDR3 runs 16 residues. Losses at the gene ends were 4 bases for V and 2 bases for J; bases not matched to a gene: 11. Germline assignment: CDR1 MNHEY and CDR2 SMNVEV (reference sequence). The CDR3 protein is CASSSEAGDSAYEQYF. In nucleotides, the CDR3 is TGTGCCAGCAGTTCGGAGGCCGGGGACAGTGCCTACGAGCAGTACTTC.

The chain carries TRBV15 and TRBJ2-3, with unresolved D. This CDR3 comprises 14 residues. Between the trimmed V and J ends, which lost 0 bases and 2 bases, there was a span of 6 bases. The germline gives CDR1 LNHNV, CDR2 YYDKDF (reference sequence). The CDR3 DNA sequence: TGTGCCACCAGCAGAGAGATGGCCACAGATACGCAGTATTTT. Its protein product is CATSREMATDTQYF.

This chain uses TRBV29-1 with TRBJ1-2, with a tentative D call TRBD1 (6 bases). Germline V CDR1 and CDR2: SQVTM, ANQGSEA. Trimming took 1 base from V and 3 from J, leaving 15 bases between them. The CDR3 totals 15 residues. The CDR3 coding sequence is TGCAGCGTTGAAGGGGGGGCAGACCCACACTATGGCTACACCTTC. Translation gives CSVEGGADPHYGYTF.

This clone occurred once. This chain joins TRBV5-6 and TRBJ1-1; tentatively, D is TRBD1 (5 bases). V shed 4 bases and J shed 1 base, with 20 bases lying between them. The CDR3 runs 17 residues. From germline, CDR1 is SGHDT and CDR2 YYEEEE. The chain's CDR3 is CASSPTRDGGGNTEAFF. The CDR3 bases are TGTGCCAGCAGCCCTACCCGGGACGGAGGAGGGAACACTGAAGCTTTCTTT.

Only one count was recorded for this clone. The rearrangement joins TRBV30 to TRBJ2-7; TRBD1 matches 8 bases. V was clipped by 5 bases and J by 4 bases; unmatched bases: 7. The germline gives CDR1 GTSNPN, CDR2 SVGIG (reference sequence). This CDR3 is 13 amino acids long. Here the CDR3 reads CAWGQGFAYEQYF. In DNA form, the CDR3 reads TGTGCCTGGGGACAGGGATTTGCTTACGAGCAGTACTTC.

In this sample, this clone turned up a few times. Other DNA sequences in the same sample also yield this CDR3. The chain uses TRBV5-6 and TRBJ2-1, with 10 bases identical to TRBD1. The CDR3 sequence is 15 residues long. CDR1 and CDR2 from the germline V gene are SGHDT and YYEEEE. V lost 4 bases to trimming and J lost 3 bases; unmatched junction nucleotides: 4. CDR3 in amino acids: CASSPGQGVYNEQFF. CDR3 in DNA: TGTGCCAGCAGCCCCGGACAGGGGGTCTACAATGAGCAGTTCTTC.

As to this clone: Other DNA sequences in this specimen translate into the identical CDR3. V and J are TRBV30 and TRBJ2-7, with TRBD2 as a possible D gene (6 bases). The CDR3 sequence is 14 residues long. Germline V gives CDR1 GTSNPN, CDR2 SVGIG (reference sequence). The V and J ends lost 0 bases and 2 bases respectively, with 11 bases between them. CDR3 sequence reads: CAWSVGLGAYEQYF. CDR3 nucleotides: TGTGCCTGGAGTGTGGGACTGGGGGCCTACGAGCAGTACTTC.

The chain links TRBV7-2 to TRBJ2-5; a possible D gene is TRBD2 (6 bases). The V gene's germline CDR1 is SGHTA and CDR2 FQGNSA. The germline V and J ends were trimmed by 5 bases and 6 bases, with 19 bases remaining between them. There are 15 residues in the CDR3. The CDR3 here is CASSPEEGNWKTQYF. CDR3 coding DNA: TGTGCCAGCAGCCCGGAGGAGGGGAATTGGAAGACCCAGTACTTC.

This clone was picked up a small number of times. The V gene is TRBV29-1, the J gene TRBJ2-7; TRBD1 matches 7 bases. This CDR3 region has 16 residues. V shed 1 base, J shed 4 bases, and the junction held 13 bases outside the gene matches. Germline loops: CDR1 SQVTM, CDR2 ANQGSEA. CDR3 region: CSVEGAAGLQGYEQYF. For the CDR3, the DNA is TGCAGCGTTGAAGGGGCCGCGGGTCTACAGGGGTACGAGCAGTACTTC.

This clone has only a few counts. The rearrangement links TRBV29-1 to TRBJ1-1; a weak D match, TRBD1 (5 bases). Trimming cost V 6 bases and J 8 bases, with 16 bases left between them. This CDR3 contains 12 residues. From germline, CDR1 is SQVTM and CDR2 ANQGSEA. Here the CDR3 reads CSVYQGPGEAFF. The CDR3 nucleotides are TGCAGCGTCTATCAGGGTCCCGGCGAAGCTTTCTTT.

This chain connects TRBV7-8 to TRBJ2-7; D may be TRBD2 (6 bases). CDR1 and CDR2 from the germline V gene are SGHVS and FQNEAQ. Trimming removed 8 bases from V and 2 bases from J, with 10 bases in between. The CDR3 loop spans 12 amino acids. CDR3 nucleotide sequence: TGTGCCAGCGGGACTGGGACCTACGAGCAGTACTTC. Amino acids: CASGTGTYEQYF.

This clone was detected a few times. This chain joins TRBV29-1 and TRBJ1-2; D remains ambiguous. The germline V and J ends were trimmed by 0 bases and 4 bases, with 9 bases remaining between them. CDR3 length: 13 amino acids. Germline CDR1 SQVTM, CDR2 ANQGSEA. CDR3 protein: CSVEEAVFYGYTF. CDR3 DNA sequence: TGCAGCGTTGAAGAAGCAGTCTTCTATGGCTACACCTTC.

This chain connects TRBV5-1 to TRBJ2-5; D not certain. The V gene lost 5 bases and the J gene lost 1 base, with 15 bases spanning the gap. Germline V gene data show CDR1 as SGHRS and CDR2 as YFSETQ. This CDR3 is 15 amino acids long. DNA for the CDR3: TGCGCCAGCAGTCATGGACGGCGCGCCCAAGAGACCCAGTACTTC. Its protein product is CASSHGRRAQETQYF. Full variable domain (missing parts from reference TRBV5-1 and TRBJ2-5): KAGVTQTPRYLIKTRGQQVTLSCSPISGHRSVSWYQQTPGQGLQFLFEYFSETQRNKGNFPGRFSGRQFSNSRSEMNVSTLELGDSALYLCASSHGRRAQETQYFGPGTRLLVL.

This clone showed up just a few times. For the CDR3, the DNA is TGCAGCGCAGGAGGGGTGAACACTGAAGCTTTCTTT. Its translation is CSAGGVNTEAFF. This chain links TRBV29-1 with TRBJ1-1, with D possibly TRBD1 on 5 matching bases. The CDR3 loop spans 12 amino acids. CDR1 SQVTM and CDR2 ANQGSEA come from the germline V gene. Trimming took off 7 bases at V and 0 bases at J, with 9 bases between the two ends.

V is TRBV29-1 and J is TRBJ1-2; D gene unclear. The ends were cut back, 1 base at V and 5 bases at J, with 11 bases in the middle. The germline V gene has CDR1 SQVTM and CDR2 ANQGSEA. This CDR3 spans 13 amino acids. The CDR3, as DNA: TGCAGCGTTGAAGCCCCTGGGGATTATGGCTACACCTTC. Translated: CSVEAPGDYGYTF.

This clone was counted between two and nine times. The CDR3 coding sequence is TGTGCCAGCAGCTTAAATCAGGGGGCGATGGATACGCAGTATTTT. Amino acid sequence: CASSLNQGAMDTQYF. V gene TRBV7-3 combines with J gene TRBJ2-3, with 8 positions matching TRBD1. The CDR3 sequence is 15 residues long. The V segment lost 1 base and the J segment 6 bases; nucleotides outside the gene matches: 6. The germline gives CDR1 SGHTA, CDR2 FQGTGA.

The CDR3 bases are TGTGCCAGCAGCTCCGACAGGTACCAAGAGACCCAGTACTTC. Residues: CASSSDRYQETQYF. This chain links TRBV7-9 with TRBJ2-5, with D possibly being TRBD1 (6 bases). There are 14 residues in the CDR3. Germline V lookup: CDR1 SEHNR, CDR2 FQNEAQ (reference sequence). The ends were cut back, 4 bases at V and 0 bases at J, with 9 bases in the middle.

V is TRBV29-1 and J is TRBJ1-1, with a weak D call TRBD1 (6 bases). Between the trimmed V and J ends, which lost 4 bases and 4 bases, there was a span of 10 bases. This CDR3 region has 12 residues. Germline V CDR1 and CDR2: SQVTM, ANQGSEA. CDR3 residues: CSVVGGFTEAFF. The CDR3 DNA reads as TGCAGCGTTGTAGGGGGGTTCACTGAAGCTTTCTTT.